A selection of T cell receptor beta chains follows, all from one sample in a study of tumor and adjacent non-tumor tissue in lung cancer. TCRdb re-called the multiplex PCR reads with MiXCR, one entry per CDR3 protein. Among 65,000 to 90,000 distinct CDR3 sequences listed, nearly 70% were seen once. The sequenced sample consisted of lung tumor tissue. These receptors all stem from a woman aged 65 to 85 with non-small cell lung cancer. The CDR3 runs from the conserved cysteine through the conserved F or W. Fields, in order: D gene, J gene, clone size, V gene, CDR3 protein. D genes are given only for firm matches. Only part of the rows carry a size: once, few, many, or a class if the clone is expanded.

d_gene: NA
j_gene: TRBJ2-5
abundance: NA
v_gene: TRBV24-1
CDR3aa: CATSVVTGGSETQYF

d_gene: TRBD1
j_gene: TRBJ1-1
abundance: once
v_gene: TRBV4-1
CDR3aa: CASSYDDRDRTNTEAFF

d_gene: NA
j_gene: TRBJ2-7
abundance: NA
v_gene: TRBV5-5
CDR3aa: CASSLDPGAHSYEQYF

d_gene: NA
j_gene: TRBJ2-1
abundance: NA
v_gene: TRBV5-1
CDR3aa: CASSLDYAGTGNEQFF

d_gene: TRBD1
j_gene: TRBJ2-1
abundance: many
v_gene: TRBV28
CDR3aa: CASTPTGGYNEQFF

d_gene: NA
j_gene: TRBJ2-5
abundance: few
v_gene: TRBV9
CDR3aa: CASGGLGEGQETQYF

d_gene: NA
j_gene: TRBJ1-2
abundance: once
v_gene: TRBV11-1
CDR3aa: CVSTHSGVGYGYTF

d_gene: TRBD2
j_gene: TRBJ2-5
abundance: many
v_gene: TRBV28
CDR3aa: CASSSEAGTRQETQYF

d_gene: TRBD1
j_gene: TRBJ1-1
abundance: few
v_gene: TRBV20-1
CDR3aa: CSAKIQGARNTEAFF

d_gene: TRBD1
j_gene: TRBJ2-1
abundance: medium-sized
v_gene: TRBV11-1
CDR3aa: CASSHRDRFYNEQFF

d_gene: NA
j_gene: TRBJ2-6
abundance: NA
v_gene: TRBV4-2
CDR3aa: CASSSPGEGSYSGVNVLTF

d_gene: NA
j_gene: TRBJ2-5
abundance: NA
v_gene: TRBV5-4
CDR3aa: CANSASSGGRLETQYF

d_gene: NA
j_gene: TRBJ2-5
abundance: NA
v_gene: TRBV4-1
CDR3aa: CASSRVTGYQETQYF

d_gene: NA
j_gene: TRBJ2-2
abundance: many
v_gene: TRBV30
CDR3aa: CAWSGTKLAGELFF

d_gene: TRBD1
j_gene: TRBJ2-1
abundance: many
v_gene: TRBV5-4
CDR3aa: CASSPKDRVGNEQFF

d_gene: TRBD2
j_gene: TRBJ2-2
abundance: NA
v_gene: TRBV6-6
CDR3aa: CASRIAGVGELPF

d_gene: NA
j_gene: TRBJ2-5
abundance: NA
v_gene: TRBV29-1
CDR3aa: CSAGHGEVETRYF

d_gene: TRBD2
j_gene: TRBJ2-2
abundance: NA
v_gene: TRBV7-3
CDR3aa: CASSLTLSGRNTGGLFF

d_gene: TRBD1
j_gene: TRBJ2-2
abundance: NA
v_gene: TRBV5-1
CDR3aa: CVSGRQGANTGELFF

d_gene: NA
j_gene: TRBJ2-5
abundance: NA
v_gene: TRBV4-1
CDR3aa: CASSQFGKGLLQDTQYF

d_gene: NA
j_gene: TRBJ1-1
abundance: NA
v_gene: TRBV4-1
CDR3aa: CASSLYENTETFF

d_gene: TRBD2
j_gene: TRBJ2-2
abundance: once
v_gene: TRBV12-3/TRBV12-4
CDR3aa: CASSFGASGPGDLFF

d_gene: NA
j_gene: TRBJ2-3
abundance: NA
v_gene: TRBV6-6
CDR3aa: CACNSGIGGADTQYF

d_gene: NA
j_gene: TRBJ2-7
abundance: NA
v_gene: TRBV11-3
CDR3aa: CASSLDISGSVEQYF

d_gene: NA
j_gene: TRBJ2-2
abundance: NA
v_gene: TRBV5-1
CDR3aa: CASSLGIGKAGGLFF

d_gene: NA
j_gene: TRBJ2-7
abundance: NA
v_gene: TRBV6-7
CDR3aa: CAGRLHRREHF

d_gene: TRBD1
j_gene: TRBJ2-1
abundance: many
v_gene: TRBV10-1
CDR3aa: CASSDSGATGEQFF

d_gene: TRBD1
j_gene: TRBJ2-7
abundance: NA
v_gene: TRBV6-6
CDR3aa: CASSRSRDSVSYGQYF

d_gene: NA
j_gene: TRBJ2-3
abundance: many
v_gene: TRBV10-3
CDR3aa: CAISERRTPSTDTQYF

d_gene: TRBD2
j_gene: TRBJ2-7
abundance: NA
v_gene: TRBV4-2
CDR3aa: CASSQVFIRLLAGLPISNEQYF

d_gene: NA
j_gene: TRBJ1-2
abundance: NA
v_gene: TRBV6-5
CDR3aa: CASKHQGRGYGYTF